The TCR beta chain described here comes from a study of PD-L1 blockade in urothelial cancer. Across the study: Counts from blood samples showed a median of 141,255 T cells.

Unmatched junction bases numbered 5, after V lost 2 bases and J lost 5 bases. The CDR3 loop spans 14 amino acids. Per the germline V gene, CDR1 is SGHNT and CDR2 is YYREEE (reference sequence). Sequencing was performed with immunoSEQ multiplex PCR; in TCRdb, only in-frame clones are kept and a portion is missing. The sample lists more than 70,000 clones, roughly 91% occurring once. The specimen was PBMCs, collected around atezolizumab (anti-PD-L1) treatment. The J gene is TRBJ2-5, the V gene TRBV5-4, with 8 bases aligning to TRBD1. The clonotype was recovered from a man in his sixties with urothelial cancer. In DNA form, the CDR3 reads TGTGCCAGCAGCTTACAGGGGGTGGGGGAGACCCAGTACTTC. It specifies CASSLQGVGETQYF.